This T cell receptor (beta chain) emerged from a study of T cells after yellow fever vaccination. Turning to this clonotype: Its specificity is unknown.

V lost 2 bases to trimming and J lost 1 base, with 11 bases between them. The CDR3 is made up of 16 amino acids. Looked up from germline, CDR1 is SGHTA and CDR2 is FQGNSA. General observations from the study: Once the booster was given, most primary-vaccination clones reappeared, at approximately 97% for CD4 and around 90% for CD8. The secondary response showed a weaker magnitude and a faster peak, day 5 versus 15. Clonotypes appearing in both CD4 and CD8 compartments existed, and their share was small.

UMIs were added to TCR cDNA along with a universal primer site when it was made by 5'RACE template switching. TCRdb fed the 5' RACE reads into MiXCR, producing one record per CDR3 protein. Of hundreds of thousands of distinct CDR3 sequences in the sample, approximately 13% were seen once. The clonotype originates from a man aged 25-45 years who received the YFV17D yellow fever vaccine. Sequencing was performed on PBMCs, taken on the day of the yellow fever booster vaccination. The chain links TRBV7-2 to TRBJ2-2, with a tentative D call TRBD1 (6 bases). The CDR3 protein is CASSLTGTQNTGELFF. The CDR3 nucleotides read TGTGCCAGCAGCTTAACCGGGACACAGAACACCGGGGAGCTGTTTTTT. The whole variable domain, remainder taken from reference TRBV7-2 and TRBJ2-2, is GAGVSQSPSNKVTEKGKDVELRCDPISGHTALYWYRQSLGQGLEFLIYFQGNSAPDKSGLPSDRFSAERTGGSVSTLTIQRTQQEDSAVYLCASSLTGTQNTGELFFGEGSRLTVL.